The text below deals with one TCR beta chain. The data were obtained in a study of blood T cell repertoires in COVID-19. Overall study: Sites in the United States, Italy and Spain provided acute and convalescent COVID-19 samples.

It was during active infection that Seattle patients were enrolled and then longitudinally followed. This CDR3 is built from 17 residues. Trimming cost V 6 bases and J 1 base; bases outside gene matches: 10. Germline CDR1 is SNHLY and CDR2 is FYNNEI. This table comes from immunoSEQ multiplex PCR, and its TCRdb copy is limited to in-frame clones, with some not included. This table has 450,000 or so clones, roughly 89% appearing once. The chain is built from TRBV2 and TRBJ2-5; TRBD2 matches 11 bases. What was sequenced was peripheral blood. The TCR sequence derives from a man younger than 30 with COVID-19, enrolled during active disease. CDR3: CASSDQSGTSGQETQYF. In DNA, the CDR3 is TGTGCCAGCAGCGATCAATCCGGGACTAGCGGCCAAGAGACCCAGTACTTC.